This T cell receptor (beta chain) is from a study of CD8+ T cells in alopecia areata. The overall study: Approximately 6-10-week-old female C3H/HeJ mice were grafted with skin from spontaneously alopecic approximately 6-12-month-old C3H/HeJ graft donors. The study, taken as a whole, reports: Compared with mice, patients displayed less clear TCR sharing, possibly for HLA-related reasons. Scalp samples also yield sequences from resident alphabeta T cells of normal skin. Greater clonality was observed in lesional scalp samples, especially alopecia totalis/universalis, versus normal scalp.

There are a few counts of this clone. Its target is not known. Here the gene names and germline are mouse. The DNA ends 4 residues before the CDR3 does, and the rest of the CDR3 is filled in from the germline J gene. Extracted from the samples, RNA was reverse transcribed into cDNA to serve as the sequencing template. Repertoires were generated with immunoSEQ multiplex PCR, while TCRdb's copy carries only in-frame clones and drops some. The sample lists about 300,000 clones, none appearing once, the ten largest making up roughly 1.2%. CDR3 size: 16 residues. Germline lookup yields CDR1 FNHDT and CDR2 SITEND (reference sequence). Using CD4, CD8alpha, NKG2D, NKG2ACE and other markers, pooled cutaneous lymph node cells were sorted.

Sequences were obtained from CD4+ T cells sorted from a lymph node. The chain links TRBV19 to TRBJ2-5; 9 bases line up with TRBD1. The sequence was collected from a C3H/HeJ mouse with alopecia areata. As its MHC haplotype, the strain has H2-k. CDR3 amino acids: CASSINHRGREDTQYF. Incomplete CDR3 DNA: TGTGCCAGCAGTATAAACCACAGGGGGCGAGAAGAC.